A selection of T cell receptor beta chains follows, all from one sample in a study of shared T cell receptors in the human thymus. Measured with immunoSEQ multiplex PCR; TCRdb has only the in-frame clones, and not every one. The repertoire has 720,000 or so clones, roughly 85% of them found once; the top ten carry roughly 0.01%. The same specimen was also included in a second study, on human thymus T cells.

Material: thymocytes. Receptors originate from a girl less than two years old with a congenital heart defect. The CDR3 runs from the conserved cysteine through the conserved F or W. The D gene is left open where the match is weak. Some rows have no size entry. The others give once, few or many, or a class for an expanded clone.

abundance,d_gene,j_gene,v_gene,CDR3nt,CDR3aa
.,TRBD1,TRBJ1-6,TRBV4-3,TGCGCCAGCAGCCAAGCTGCGTGCCCGACAGGGCCACGGTCACCCCTCCACTTT,CASSQAACPTGPRSPLHF
once,TRBD1,TRBJ1-2,TRBV6-1,TGTGCCAGCAGCGGGGACAGGGTAGATGGCTACACCTTC,CASSGDRVDGYTF
.,TRBD2,TRBJ2-1,TRBV27,TGTGCCAGCATCCCGGGGGGGCCGGCCCATGAGCAGTTCTTC,CASIPGGPAHEQFF
.,.,TRBJ1-1,TRBV6-1,TGTGCCAGCAGTGGGGCGGGACCCCGAGGGACTGAAGCTTTCTTT,CASSGAGPRGTEAFF
once,.,TRBJ2-3,TRBV5-1,TGCGCCAGCAGCCCCTACCTCCTGACAGGTCTATTCGGGACAGATACGCAGTATTTT,CASSPYLLTGLFGTDTQYF
.,.,TRBJ1-2,TRBV28,TGTGCCAGCAGTGCCGGACTGGGGAACTATGGCTACACCTTC,CASSAGLGNYGYTF
.,.,TRBJ1-2,TRBV9,TGTGCCAGCACCTTTTGCTGCAGGGGATGGGACTATGGCTACACCTTC,CASTFCCRGWDYGYTF
.,TRBD1,TRBJ1-4,TRBV4-3,TGCGCCAGCAGCCAAGGAGGGACAGGGGAAGTAAAACTGTTTTTT,CASSQGGTGEVKLFF
once,.,TRBJ1-1,TRBV11-2,TGTGCCAGCAGCTTCGGCCAGGGCGGTGGCACTGAAGCTTTCTTT,CASSFGQGGGTEAFF
once,TRBD1,TRBJ1-6,TRBV9,TGTGCCAGCAGCACCGGACAGGGTAGCTCCTATAATTCACCCCTCCACTTT,CASSTGQGSSYNSPLHF
.,TRBD1,TRBJ2-7,TRBV7-9,TGTGCCAGCAGCTTAGGACAGGGGGGATATTACGAGCAGTACTTC,CASSLGQGGYYEQYF
.,TRBD1,TRBJ2-7,TRBV15,TGTGCCGCCAGCAGAGATATAGCCCGACAGGGGAAGTACTTC,CAASRDIARQGKYF
.,.,TRBJ1-2,TRBV7-8,TGTGCCAGCAGCTTAGAGGGGTACGGAGTCCCGAACTATGGCTACACCTTC,CASSLEGYGVPNYGYTF
.,TRBD1,TRBJ1-3,TRBV5-1,TGCGCCAGCAGTCTCGGGACAGAGGACATCTCATACCCCTACTCTGGAAACACCATATATTTT,CASSLGTEDISYPYSGNTIYF
.,.,TRBJ2-2,TRBV7-9,TGTGCCAGCCGCGGAACGGGCGGGGAGCTGTTTTTT,CASRGTGGELFF
.,TRBD1,TRBJ1-2,TRBV10-3,TGTGCCATCACCGACTCGACAGGGTGGGACTATGGCTACACCTTC,CAITDSTGWDYGYTF
.,TRBD1,TRBJ1-6,TRBV28,TGTGCCAGCAGACCCGGACAGGGTTTGGGCTCCTATAATTCACCCCTCCACTTT,CASRPGQGLGSYNSPLHF
.,TRBD1,TRBJ1-1,TRBV7-2,TGTGCCAGCAGCTTAGTGTACAGGGGCACTGAAGCTTTCTTT,CASSLVYRGTEAFF
.,TRBD1,TRBJ2-3,TRBV2,TGTGCCAGCAGTAAGCGGGACAGGGGAGGTGATACGCAGTATTTT,CASSKRDRGGDTQYF
.,.,TRBJ2-7,TRBV27,TGTGCCAGCAGGAGGTTGGGGGGGGGCCGGTACGAGCAGTACTTC,CASRRLGGGRYEQYF
.,.,TRBJ2-6,TRBV7-2,TGTGCCAGCAGCTTAGAGGGCCCAGGACACTCTGGGGCCAACGTCCTGACTTTC,CASSLEGPGHSGANVLTF
.,TRBD1,TRBJ1-1,TRBV10-2,TGCGCCAGCAGTGAGCAGGGGGTTGAAGCTTTCTTT,CASSEQGVEAFF
.,TRBD1,TRBJ1-2,TRBV7-3,TGTGCCAGCAGCCGAAACAGGGGTGATGGCTACACCTTC,CASSRNRGDGYTF